The next 19 T cell receptor beta chains were all read from a single sample in a study of blood T cell repertoires in COVID-19. Repertoires were generated with immunoSEQ multiplex PCR, while TCRdb's copy carries only in-frame clones and drops some. The profile shows around 170,000 clones, around 88% of them singletons. Input material: peripheral blood. These receptors came from a woman aged 25 to 45 with acute or convalescent COVID-19.

V is TRBV29-1 and J is TRBJ1-2, with D possibly matching TRBD1 (5 bases). V gave up 1 base and J gave up 5 bases, with 14 bases separating them. The CDR3 totals 14 residues. Germline V gene sequence: CDR1 SQVTM, CDR2 ANQGSEA. The CDR3 spells CSVEGRGARYGYTF. CDR3 bases: TGCAGCGTTGAAGGTCGTGGGGCAAGGTATGGCTACACCTTC.

V gene TRBV12-3 or TRBV12-4 combines with J gene TRBJ2-7, with D perhaps matching TRBD1 (6 bases). Trimming shortened V by 3 bases and J by 1 base, and 7 bases separated the two germline ends. This CDR3 contains 13 residues. Written as DNA, the CDR3 is TGTGCCAGCAGTTTCACAGGGTCCTACGAGCAGTACTTC. Translating it yields CASSFTGSYEQYF.

The chain uses TRBV27 and TRBJ2-1, with D uncertain. CDR1 is MNHEY, CDR2 SMNVEV, per germline (reference sequence). The germline V and J ends were trimmed by 0 bases and 0 bases, with 9 bases remaining between them. This CDR3 has 16 residues. The CDR3 DNA reads TGTGCCAGCAGTTTATCAGCCCCTGTCTCCTACAATGAGCAGTTCTTC. The encoded protein is CASSLSAPVSYNEQFF.

The chain links TRBV6-5 to TRBJ2-1; 8 bases match TRBD1. The CDR3 consists of 14 residues. Unmatched junction bases numbered 5, after V lost 6 bases and J lost 4 bases. CDR1 is MNHEY, CDR2 SVGAGI, per germline. CDR3 nucleotide sequence: TGTGCCAGCAGCCAGCAGGGGGCGTACAATGAGCAGTTCTTC. Translated: CASSQQGAYNEQFF.

V and J are TRBV4-2 and TRBJ1-4; D unclear. The germline V and J ends were trimmed by 0 bases and 8 bases, with 7 bases remaining between them. CDR3 length: 13 residues. CDR1 LGHNA and CDR2 YNFKEQ come from the germline V gene. The CDR3 reads CASSQDEREKLFF. Here the CDR3 DNA reads TGTGCCAGCAGCCAAGACGAGCGGGAAAAACTGTTTTTT.

A few counts support this clone. V and J are TRBV19 and TRBJ2-1; perhaps TRBD1 as D (5 bases). The CDR3 contains 14 residues. V lost 3 bases and J 10 bases, leaving 16 bases between the germline ends. CDR1 and CDR2 from the germline V gene are LNHDA and SQIVND (reference sequence). The CDR3 coding sequence is TGTGCCAGTAGTATGGGGCTCTTTATGAAGGAGCAGTTCTTC. Translated, it gives CASSMGLFMKEQFF.

The chain links TRBV4-2 to TRBJ2-1, with D maybe TRBD2 (5 bases). V lost 1 base, J lost 7 bases, and 8 bases lay in between. The CDR3 is 13 amino acids. Germline values: CDR1 LGHNA, CDR2 YNFKEQ. The CDR3 region has the DNA TGTGCCAGCAGCCAAGCCCGCGGGAATGAGCAGTTCTTC. This encodes CASSQARGNEQFF.

The V gene is TRBV3-1 (or the pseudogene TRBV3-2), the J gene TRBJ1-5; D is undetermined. V was clipped by 0 bases and J by 4 bases, with 4 bases between them. This CDR3 is 13 amino acids long. Germline V gene sequence: CDR1 LGHDT, CDR2 YNNKEL (reference sequence). CDR3 DNA: TGTGCCAGCAGCCAAGATCAGAATCAGCCCCAGCATTTT. Amino acids: CASSQDQNQPQHF.

The chain joins TRBV6-6 to TRBJ2-5; no clear D gene. The CDR3 sequence is 11 residues long. Germline V gene lookup returns CDR1 MNHNY and CDR2 SVGAGI (reference sequence). V was clipped by 6 bases and J by 8 bases, with 10 bases between them. In DNA form, the CDR3 reads TGTGCCAGCAGCTCGCCTAATACCCAGTACTTC. Residues: CASSSPNTQYF.

J is TRBJ2-7 and V is TRBV11-2; unclear D gene. CDR3 length: 11 amino acids. Germline-derived CDR1 and CDR2 are SGHAT and FQNNGV. V lost 8 bases and J 3 bases, leaving 8 bases between the germline ends. The CDR3 is CASARYYEQYF. The CDR3 DNA reads TGTGCCAGCGCGCGCTACTACGAGCAGTACTTC.

The chain combines TRBV5-1 with TRBJ2-3, with TRBD2 matching 13 bases. The V and J ends lost 0 bases and 6 bases, in that order; junction bases with no gene match: 4. CDR3 length: 16 residues. Germline CDR1 SGHRS, CDR2 YFSETQ. CDR3 residues: CASSLGLAGGRDTQYF. The CDR3 nucleotides are TGCGCCAGCAGCTTGGGACTAGCGGGAGGTCGGGATACGCAGTATTTT.

This sequence joins TRBV30 and TRBJ2-1; 9 bases are shared with TRBD1. This CDR3 contains 15 residues. Trimming removed 2 bases from V and 3 bases from J; junction bases left unmatched: 5. CDR1 GTSNPN and CDR2 SVGIG come from the germline V gene (reference sequence). CDR3 amino acids: CAWSPLTGGYNEQFF. CDR3 DNA sequence: TGTGCCTGGAGTCCCCTGACAGGGGGCTACAATGAGCAGTTCTTC.

The sample holds one count of this clone. The V and J genes are TRBV19 and TRBJ1-2, with no clear D. V was pared by 8 bases and J by 8 bases, with 18 bases between. Germline CDR1 LNHDA, CDR2 SQIVND (reference sequence). This CDR3 has 13 amino acids. The CDR3 sequence is CASRPFGSSGYTF. CDR3 nucleotides: TGTGCCAGTCGACCGTTCGGGTCTTCAGGCTACACCTTC.

The chain has TRBV24-1 and TRBJ2-1, with D possibly being TRBD1 (5 bases). Germline V gives CDR1 KGHDR, CDR2 SFDVKD. CDR3 length: 15 residues. V was pared by 2 bases and J by 7 bases, with 14 bases between. As DNA, the CDR3 is TGTGCCACCAGTGATTCGGCAGGGTATGAGAATGAGCAGTTCTTC. Encoded protein: CATSDSAGYENEQFF.

In DNA, the CDR3 is TGTGCCAGCAAGGTTTGGCAGGGGGATGGTAATGGCTACACCTTC. Translated: CASKVWQGDGNGYTF. J is TRBJ1-2 and V is TRBV27; 7 bases are shared with TRBD1. The ends lost 7 bases at V and 6 bases at J; junction bases unmatched: 14. This CDR3 spans 15 amino acids. Germline V gives CDR1 MNHEY, CDR2 SMNVEV (reference sequence).

V gene TRBV4-1 combines with J gene TRBJ1-3; a possible D gene is TRBD1 (6 bases). The CDR3 contains 15 residues. In germline, CDR1 is MGHRA, CDR2 YSYEKL. The V end was cut by 1 base, the J end by 3 bases, with 10 bases between. CDR3 nucleotides: TGCGCCAGCAGCCAAGTAACAGGGTTTGGAAACACCATATATTTT. Its translation: CASSQVTGFGNTIYF.

This chain uses TRBV10-2 with TRBJ1-1; D is undetermined. The CDR3 extends over 12 amino acids. Germline lookup yields CDR1 WSHSY and CDR2 SAAADI. Trimming took off 8 bases at V and 5 bases at J, with 12 bases between the two ends. CDR3 residues: CASVNGVTEAFF. In nucleotides, the CDR3 is TGCGCCAGCGTGAACGGGGTAACTGAAGCTTTCTTT.

This clone appeared a few times. V and J are TRBV10-2 and TRBJ1-5; 7 nucleotides align to TRBD1. The ends lost 8 bases at V and 2 bases at J; junction bases unmatched: 6. The germline V gene encodes CDR1 WSHSY and CDR2 SAAADI. The CDR3 is made up of 14 amino acids. CDR3 DNA: TGCGCCAGCGCACAGGGGTTTGGCAATCAGCCCCAGCATTTT. Encoded protein: CASAQGFGNQPQHF.

The V call is TRBV7-2, the J call TRBJ2-1, with D possibly matching TRBD2 (5 bases). V was pared by 5 bases and J by 4 bases, with 15 bases between. Germline assignment: CDR1 SGHTA and CDR2 FQGNSA. The length of the CDR3 is 15 residues. The CDR3 protein is CASSIKRSPYNEQFF. DNA for the CDR3: TGTGCCAGCAGCATCAAGCGGAGCCCGTACAATGAGCAGTTCTTC.